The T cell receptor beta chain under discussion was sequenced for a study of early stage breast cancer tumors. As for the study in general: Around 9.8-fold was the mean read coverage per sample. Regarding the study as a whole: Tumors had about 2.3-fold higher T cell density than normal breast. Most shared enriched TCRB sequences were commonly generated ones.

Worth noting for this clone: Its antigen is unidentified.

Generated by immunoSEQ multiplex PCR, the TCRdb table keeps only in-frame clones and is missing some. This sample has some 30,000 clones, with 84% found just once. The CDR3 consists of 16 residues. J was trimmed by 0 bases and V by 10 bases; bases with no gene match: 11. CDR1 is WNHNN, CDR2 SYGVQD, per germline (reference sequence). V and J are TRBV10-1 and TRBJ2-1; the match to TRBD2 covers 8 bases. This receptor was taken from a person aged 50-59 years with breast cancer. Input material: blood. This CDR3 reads CATQLTSGSSYNEQFF. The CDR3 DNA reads TGCGCCACCCAACTAACTAGCGGAAGCTCCTACAATGAGCAGTTCTTC.